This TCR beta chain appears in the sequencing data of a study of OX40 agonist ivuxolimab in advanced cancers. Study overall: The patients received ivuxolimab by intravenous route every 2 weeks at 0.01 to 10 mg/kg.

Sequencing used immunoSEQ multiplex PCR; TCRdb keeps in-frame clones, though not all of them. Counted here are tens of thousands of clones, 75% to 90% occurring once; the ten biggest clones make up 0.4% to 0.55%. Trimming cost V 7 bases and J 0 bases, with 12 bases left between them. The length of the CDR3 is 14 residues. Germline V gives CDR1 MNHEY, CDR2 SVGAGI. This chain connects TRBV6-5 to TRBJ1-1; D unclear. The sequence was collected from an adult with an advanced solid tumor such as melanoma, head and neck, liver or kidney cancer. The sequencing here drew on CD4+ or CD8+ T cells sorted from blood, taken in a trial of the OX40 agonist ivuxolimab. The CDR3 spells CASMNSFMNTEAFF. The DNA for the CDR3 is TGTGCCAGCATGAACAGTTTCATGAACACTGAAGCTTTCTTT.